A selection of T cell receptor beta chains follows, all from one sample in a study of CD8 T cells in ankylosing spondylitis. TCRdb reprocessed the 5' RACE reads via MiXCR and lists one record per CDR3 protein. The sample consists of under 300,000 distinct CDR3 sequences, roughly 8.6% of them appearing once. The specimen was blood, either unsorted or a sorted T cell fraction (not recorded which). The receptor set was obtained from a male donor with ankylosing spondylitis or in good health (not recorded which). The CDR3 runs from the conserved cysteine through the conserved F or W. The order of the fields is D gene, J gene, CDR3 length, clone size, V gene, CDR3 protein, CDR3 DNA. The D gene is left open where the match is weak. Size tells how often a clone was seen (once, few, many) or the class of an expanded clone, and some rows leave it out.

>NA|TRBJ1-1|12|many|TRBV12-3/TRBV12-4
CASHRATTEAFF
TGTGCCAGCCACCGAGCCACCACTGAAGCTTTCTTT
>TRBD1|TRBJ1-5|15|many|TRBV5-1
CASSPGTASYQPQHF
TGCGCCAGCAGCCCCGGGACAGCCTCGTATCAGCCCCAGCATTTT
>NA|TRBJ2-1|15|many|TRBV5-6
CASSLWSRSYNEQFF
TGTGCCAGCAGCCTGTGGTCTAGATCCTACAATGAGCAGTTCTTC
>NA|TRBJ1-4|14|NA|TRBV12-5
CASGFGTTNEKLFF
TGTGCTAGTGGTTTTGGGACAACGAATGAAAAACTGTTTTTT
>TRBD2|TRBJ2-7|15|many|TRBV7-2
CASSSSGGGSYEQYF
TGTGCCAGCAGCTCCAGCGGGGGAGGATCCTACGAGCAGTACTTC
>NA|TRBJ2-5|13|many|TRBV6-1
CASSLRGRETQYF
TGTGCCAGCAGTCTTCGGGGAAGAGAGACCCAGTACTTC
>NA|TRBJ2-3|13|many|TRBV10-3
CAISESALDTQYF
TGTGCCATCAGTGAGTCTGCCTTGGATACGCAGTATTTT
>NA|TRBJ1-2|15|many|TRBV6-2/TRBV6-3
CASSYRGKESHGYTF
TGTGCCAGCAGTTACAGGGGAAAGGAATCCCATGGCTACACCTTC
>NA|TRBJ1-1|15|NA|TRBV18
CASSLGPPMNTEAFF
TGTGCCAGCTCATTGGGACCTCCTATGAACACTGAAGCTTTCTTT
>TRBD2|TRBJ2-7|16|many|TRBV7-2
CASSPMGSGGGYEQYF
TGTGCCAGCAGTCCTATGGGTAGCGGGGGTGGCTACGAGCAGTACTTC
>TRBD1|TRBJ1-2|15|many|TRBV29-1
CSVEGGTGGVYGYTF
TGCAGCGTTGAAGGAGGGACAGGGGGTGTCTATGGCTACACCTTC
>TRBD2|TRBJ2-7|18|NA|TRBV3-1
CASCQPGTSGGNYYEQYF
TGTGCCTCCTGCCAACCCGGGACTAGCGGGGGGAATTACTACGAGCAGTACTTC
>NA|TRBJ1-6|15|NA|TRBV7-2
CASSRSGTANSPLHF
TGTGCCAGCAGCCGATCCGGGACGGCTAATTCACCCCTCCACTTT
>NA|TRBJ2-2|14|many|TRBV20-1
CSARGGTTTGELFF
TGCAGTGCTAGAGGCGGGACAACCACCGGGGAGCTGTTTTTT
>NA|TRBJ2-6|14|many|TRBV29-1
CSVTGDSGANVLTF
TGCAGCGTCACAGGCGATTCTGGGGCCAACGTCCTGACTTTC
>TRBD1|TRBJ2-7|15|many|TRBV20-1
CSARGTGDLSYEQYF
TGCAGTGCCAGAGGGACAGGGGATTTGTCCTACGAGCAGTACTTC
>NA|TRBJ1-2|14|many|TRBV7-2
CASSGRQIASGYTF
TGTGCCAGCAGCGGTCGACAGATCGCAAGTGGCTACACCTTC
>NA|TRBJ2-1|17|many|TRBV4-1
CASSHLPGPSSYNEQFF
TGCGCCAGCAGCCATCTTCCGGGACCAAGCTCCTACAATGAGCAGTTCTTC
>TRBD1|TRBJ2-4|15|NA|TRBV6-5
CASSYVRGSNNIQYF
TGTGCCAGCAGTTACGTCAGGGGGTCTAATAACATTCAGTACTTC
>TRBD2|TRBJ2-7|15|NA|TRBV12-3/TRBV12-4
CASSPGLAGVYEQYF
TGTGCCAGCAGTCCCGGACTAGCGGGAGTCTACGAGCAGTACTTC
>TRBD2|TRBJ2-3|15|many|TRBV27
CASKPGGFSTDTQYF
TGTGCCAGCAAGCCGGGAGGGTTTAGCACAGATACGCAGTATTTT
>NA|TRBJ2-5|15|NA|TRBV14
CASSQYRQEQWTQYF
TGTGCCAGCAGCCAATACCGACAGGAGCAATGGACCCAGTACTTC
>NA|TRBJ2-2|14|many|TRBV4-3
CASSQTSNAGELFF
TGCGCCAGCAGCCAAACTAGTAACGCCGGGGAGCTGTTTTTT
>NA|TRBJ2-2|15|many|TRBV20-1
CSAGPGPTNTGELFF
TGCAGTGCTGGGCCTGGACCGACGAACACCGGGGAGCTGTTTTTT
>TRBD2|TRBJ2-3|12|few|TRBV29-1
CSVSIGGDTQYF
TGCAGCGTATCCATCGGGGGGGATACGCAGTATTTT
>NA|TRBJ2-4|14|many|TRBV5-1
CASSLGPGENIQYF
TGCGCCAGCAGCTTGGGTCCCGGAGAAAACATTCAGTACTTC
>TRBD2|TRBJ2-5|14|few|TRBV7-2
CASSRPGGRETQYF
TGTGCCAGCAGTCGCCCGGGAGGGCGAGAGACCCAGTACTTC
>NA|TRBJ2-7|15|NA|TRBV4-3
CASSQVWLYSYEQYF
TGCGCCAGCAGCCAAGTCTGGCTCTATTCCTACGAGCAGTACTTC
>TRBD1|TRBJ2-5|15|many|TRBV29-1
CSVRDRGRFGETQYF
TGCAGCGTGAGGGACAGGGGGAGGTTTGGAGAGACCCAGTACTTC
>TRBD1|TRBJ1-2|13|many|TRBV5-1
CASSVQGVDGYTF
TGCGCCAGCAGCGTCCAGGGGGTGGATGGCTACACCTTC
>TRBD1|TRBJ2-1|15|many|TRBV5-1
CASSDRDSEYNEQFF
TGCGCCAGCAGCGACCGGGACAGTGAATACAATGAGCAGTTCTTC
>NA|TRBJ1-4|16|many|TRBV12-3/TRBV12-4
CASSPPSAGVDEKLFF
TGTGCCAGCAGTCCCCCTTCTGCTGGAGTGGATGAAAAACTGTTTTTT
>TRBD2|TRBJ2-1|13|NA|TRBV29-1
CSALAGVVNEQFF
TGCAGCGCCCTGGCGGGAGTGGTGAATGAGCAGTTCTTC
>NA|TRBJ2-7|15|many|TRBV20-1
CSARDPAGSTYEQYF
TGCAGTGCTAGAGATCCGGCCGGGAGTACCTACGAGCAGTACTTC
>NA|TRBJ2-5|14|few|TRBV20-1
CSARDLVGEETQYF
TGCAGTGCTAGAGATCTGGTAGGGGAGGAGACCCAGTACTTC
>NA|TRBJ2-1|16|many|TRBV12-3/TRBV12-4
CASTLLDWGRDNEQFF
TGTGCCAGCACCCTACTGGACTGGGGCCGGGACAATGAGCAGTTCTTC
>TRBD2|TRBJ2-1|15|many|TRBV4-1
CASSQSSGPYNEQFF
TGCGCCAGCAGCCAATCTAGCGGCCCCTACAATGAGCAGTTCTTC
>TRBD2|TRBJ2-1|15|NA|TRBV14
CASSRTSGRAAEQFF
TGTGCCAGCAGCAGGACTAGCGGGAGGGCGGCTGAGCAGTTCTTC
>TRBD1|TRBJ1-1|16|few|TRBV9
CASSESRDRGNTEAFF
TGTGCCAGCAGCGAATCCCGGGACAGGGGGAACACTGAAGCTTTCTTT
>NA|TRBJ1-1|15|NA|TRBV21-1
CASSIPGGPNTEAFF
TGTGCCAGCAGCATCCCAGGGGGCCCGAACACTGAAGCTTTCTTT
>NA|TRBJ1-4|15|many|TRBV6-1
CASSPRVGGSEKLFF
TGTGCCAGCAGCCCCCGAGTGGGGGGAAGTGAAAAACTGTTTTTT
>NA|TRBJ1-1|14|once|TRBV7-8
CASSLIDSNTEAFF
TGTGCCAGCAGCTTAATTGATTCCAACACTGAAGCTTTCTTT
>NA|TRBJ2-5|11|many|TRBV2
CASSYMETQYF
TGTGCCAGCAGTTACATGGAGACCCAGTACTTC
>NA|TRBJ2-3|16|many|TRBV28
CASSLFFKARADTQYF
TGTGCCAGCAGTTTATTTTTTAAGGCCAGAGCAGATACGCAGTATTTT
>TRBD2|TRBJ2-7|12|many|TRBV12-3/TRBV12-4
CASRDYPYEQYF
TGTGCCAGCCGGGACTACCCTTACGAGCAGTACTTC
>NA|TRBJ2-7|11|many|TRBV5-1
CASSFDHEQYF
TGCGCCAGCAGCTTCGACCACGAGCAGTACTTC
>NA|TRBJ1-1|14|many|TRBV6-1
CASTYGRLNTEAFF
TGTGCCAGCACCTATGGCAGGTTGAACACTGAAGCTTTCTTT
>TRBD2|TRBJ2-3|16|many|TRBV20-1
CSARDLAGVRTDTQYF
TGCAGTGCTAGAGATCTAGCGGGAGTCCGCACAGATACGCAGTATTTT
>NA|TRBJ1-1|13|many|TRBV2
CARGGSMNTEAFF
TGTGCCAGGGGGGGTAGCATGAACACTGAAGCTTTCTTT
>TRBD1|TRBJ2-3|12|NA|TRBV20-1
CSAHAQGARPNF
TGCAGTGCTCACGCCCAGGGGGCAAGGCCTAACTTT
>NA|TRBJ1-1|14|many|TRBV30
CAWSVGGGSTEAFF
TGTGCCTGGAGTGTTGGAGGGGGAAGCACTGAAGCTTTCTTT
>NA|TRBJ1-3|13|many|TRBV12-5
CASGLAGGNTIYF
TGTGCTAGTGGTTTGGCAGGGGGAAACACCATATATTTT
>NA|TRBJ1-1|13|NA|TRBV4-2
CASSQDAAAEAFF
TGTGCCAGCAGCCAAGATGCAGCAGCTGAAGCTTTCTTT